The 24 T cell receptor beta chains reported below all come from one sample, sequenced in a study of blood T cells in healthy people across ages. For the second PCR, which ran for 7 to 11 cycles, a sample-barcoded 5' primer and a J-beta primer mix were used. One entry per CDR3 protein, called by TCRdb with MiXCR from the 5' RACE reads. The top ten hold more than 8.5% of the sample, which has some 760,000 distinct CDR3 sequences, more than 20% seen once. The sample also formed part of further work on T cells of mothers and their children.

The specimen was blood. The receptors here all came from a boy aged 10-17 years in good health.

The chain has TRBV3-1 and TRBJ1-2, with unresolved D. V was trimmed by 0 bases and J by 4 bases, leaving 15 bases between them. CDR3 length: 16 amino acids. Germline CDR1 and CDR2: LGHDT and YNNKEL (reference sequence). In DNA form, the CDR3 reads TGTGCCAGCAGCCAAGATAAGGGAGCCCAGGCCTATGGCTACACCTTC. Translation: CASSQDKGAQAYGYTF.

This clonotype was detected only a few times. The chain has TRBV9 and TRBJ2-5; no clear D gene. The V gene lost 3 bases and the J gene lost 5 bases, with 20 bases spanning the gap. Germline V gene data show CDR1 as SGDLS and CDR2 as YYNGEE. The CDR3 consists of 16 residues. The CDR3 DNA is TGTGCCAGCAGCGCCGAGACACCCCCAAAGGTGGAGACCCAGTACTTC. It translates to CASSAETPPKVETQYF.

The chain carries TRBV29-1 and TRBJ2-1; TRBD2 is a possible D gene (6 bases). The V gene lost 8 bases and the J gene lost 5 bases, with 13 bases spanning the gap. Germline V CDR1 and CDR2: SQVTM, ANQGSEA. The CDR3 runs to 12 residues. The CDR3 DNA reads as TGCAGCTCGGAGGGCTATAACAATGAGCAGTTCTTC. Amino acids: CSSEGYNNEQFF.

This rearrangement joins TRBV4-3 to TRBJ1-4; 7 positions match TRBD1. The CDR3 is 13 residues long. Germline V gene data show CDR1 as LGHNA and CDR2 as YSLEER. V shed 1 base, J shed 8 bases, and the junction held 1 base outside the gene matches. The CDR3 here is CASSQVQGEKLFF. CDR3 bases: TGCGCCAGCAGCCAAGTACAGGGGGAAAAACTGTTTTTT.

The chain links TRBV29-1 to TRBJ2-1; no firm D call. The V end lost 5 bases, the J end lost 4 bases, and 12 bases lay between the germline ends. The germline V gene encodes CDR1 SQVTM and CDR2 ANQGSEA. CDR3 length: 13 amino acids. CDR3 sequence reads: CSVLSVQYNEQFF. The CDR3 DNA follows: TGCAGCGTTTTGTCAGTCCAATACAATGAGCAGTTCTTC.

This clonotype was recorded a few times. The V gene is TRBV28, the J gene TRBJ2-5; 7 nucleotides line up with TRBD1. The germline gives CDR1 MDHEN, CDR2 SYDVKM. The V and J ends lost 6 bases and 11 bases, in that order; junction bases with no gene match: 18. There are 15 residues in the CDR3. CDR3 loop: CASRRRQGRVQEQYF. As DNA, the CDR3 is TGTGCCAGCAGACGACGACAGGGAAGGGTACAAGAGCAGTACTTC.

The chain has TRBV10-3 and TRBJ2-7, with D perhaps matching TRBD1 or TRBD2 (5 bases each). CDR3 length: 14 residues. The germline CDR1 and CDR2 sequences are ENHRY and SYGVKD. The V end lost 2 bases, the J end lost 3 bases, and 11 bases lay between the germline ends. The CDR3: CAISEMGDVYEQYF. The CDR3 DNA reads TGTGCCATCAGTGAGATGGGGGACGTCTACGAGCAGTACTTC.

This chain joins TRBV10-3 and TRBJ2-7; unclear D gene. This CDR3 is built from 14 residues. CDR1 is ENHRY, CDR2 SYGVKD, per germline. The V end lost 11 bases, the J end lost 0 bases, and 17 bases lay between the germline ends. CDR3 nucleotide sequence: TGTGCCTCGGAGTCGGCCGAAAACTCCTACGAGCAGTACTTC. Translation gives CASESAENSYEQYF.

This clonotype has just a few counts. The chain links TRBV29-1 to TRBJ2-7; D unclear. The V end lost 4 bases, the J end lost 1 base, and 11 bases lay between the germline ends. The CDR3 has 13 amino acids. The germline V gene has CDR1 SQVTM and CDR2 ANQGSEA. In DNA form, the CDR3 reads TGCAGCGTTGTATGGCTAGAATCCTACGAGCAGTACTTC. Its translation is CSVVWLESYEQYF.

A few counts support this clonotype. The J gene is TRBJ1-2, the V gene TRBV2; TRBD1 matches 7 bases. Germline V lookup: CDR1 SNHLY, CDR2 FYNNEI. Trimming cost V 9 bases and J 0 bases; bases outside gene matches: 10. CDR3 size: 15 residues. CDR3 DNA: TGTGCCAGACCTGCCGGGACAGTGACTAACTATGGCTACACCTTC. It encodes CARPAGTVTNYGYTF.

The chain couples TRBV9 to TRBJ2-7; D perhaps matches TRBD2 (6 bases). Trimming removed 1 base at V and 1 base at J, with 12 bases between. CDR1 is SGDLS, CDR2 YYNGEE, per germline. The CDR3 totals 15 residues. In nucleotides, the CDR3 is TGTGCCAGCAGCGTAACGGGGGTAATGTCCTACGAGCAGTACTTC. Translated, it gives CASSVTGVMSYEQYF.

This clonotype has just a few counts. At one end the junction does not follow the germline gene, possibly because of a read error. The chain couples TRBV7-2 to TRBJ2-3, with D possibly TRBD2 on 6 matching bases. CDR1 and CDR2 (germline): SGHTA, FQGNSA. This CDR3 spans 14 amino acids. CDR3 sequence: CAGSLDRGSDTQYF. The DNA for the CDR3 is TGTGCCGGCAGCTTAGACCGGGGGTCAGATACGCAGTATTTT.

As for this clonotype: No conserved phenylalanine or tryptophan is present at the end of the CDR3, so a read error is the likely explanation. This chain joins TRBV7-2 and TRBJ1-2; weak D call: TRBD1 (6 bases). The CDR3 loop spans 14 amino acids. Per germline, CDR1 SGHTA and CDR2 FQGNSA. Trimming cost V 1 base and J 3 bases, with 9 bases left between them. The CDR3 region is CASSLGGRDYGYTL. Here the CDR3 DNA reads TGTGCCAGCAGCTTAGGGGGGCGGGACTATGGCTACACCCTC.

The chain uses TRBV29-1 and TRBJ2-5; D is possibly TRBD1 (6 bases). The assigned J gene may be wrong: the sequence end matches TRBJ2-7 better. There are 13 residues in the CDR3. Germline CDR1 and CDR2: SQVTM and ANQGSEA. CDR3 sequence (DNA): TGCAGCGTTGGGGACACACGATCCTACGAGCAGTACTTC. Amino acids: CSVGDTRSYEQYF.

The gene calls are TRBV28 and TRBJ1-2; D ambiguous. V lost 5 bases, J lost 8 bases, and 15 bases lay in between. The CDR3 consists of 13 residues. The germline CDR1 and CDR2 sequences are MDHEN and SYDVKM. The CDR3 region has the DNA TGTGCCAGCAGTGACCGGGGTCCCCTGGGCTACACCTTC. Encoded protein: CASSDRGPLGYTF.

V gene TRBV7-2 combines with J gene TRBJ2-7, with D possibly TRBD1 on 7 matching bases. The CDR3 sequence is 13 residues long. V lost 7 bases to trimming and J lost 4 bases, with 14 bases between them. Germline values: CDR1 SGHTA, CDR2 FQGNSA. The CDR3 spells CASKGGGRYEQYF. The CDR3, as DNA: TGTGCCAGCAAAGGAGGGGGCCGGTACGAGCAGTACTTC.

The sample holds a few counts of this clonotype. The J gene is TRBJ2-7, the V gene TRBV7-2; no reliable D call. The CDR3 covers 13 residues. V gave up 1 base and J gave up 5 bases, with 9 bases separating them. The germline V gene has CDR1 SGHTA and CDR2 FQGNSA. This chain's CDR3 is CASSLDPYNEQYF. CDR3 coding DNA: TGTGCCAGCAGCTTAGACCCCTACAACGAGCAGTACTTC.

This chain connects TRBV4-1 to TRBJ2-2; D perhaps matches TRBD2 (5 bases). There are 16 residues in the CDR3. Germline-derived CDR1 and CDR2 are MGHRA and YSYEKL. Trimming took off 3 bases at V and 0 bases at J, with 11 bases between the two ends. This chain's CDR3 is CASSQPLRANTGELFF. The CDR3 DNA follows: TGCGCCAGCAGCCAGCCCCTGCGGGCGAACACCGGGGAGCTGTTTTTT.

The gene calls are TRBV7-2 and TRBJ2-5, with D possibly TRBD1 on 6 matching bases. This CDR3 is 17 amino acids long. Per the germline V gene, CDR1 is SGHTA and CDR2 is FQGNSA. With 3 bases removed from V and 0 bases from J, the gap between germline ends came to 17 bases. For the CDR3, the DNA is TGTGCCAGCAGCTTGGGCGGAGTCGGGACATACCAAGAGACCCAGTACTTC. This sequence encodes CASSLGGVGTYQETQYF.

On this clonotype itself: Its ends do not fully match the called genes, so a read error is possible. This chain joins TRBV7-2 and TRBJ2-3; TRBD2 is a possible D gene (9 bases). This CDR3 comprises 15 residues. The V gene's germline CDR1 is SGHTA and CDR2 FQGNSA. For the CDR3, the DNA is TGTGCCAGCACCCTTAGCGGGAGTGGGACAGGTACGCAGTATTTT. This sequence encodes CASTLSGSGTGTQYF.

This clonotype has only a few counts. This chain uses TRBV7-9 with TRBJ2-5; 7 bases are shared with TRBD1. In germline, CDR1 is SEHNR, CDR2 FQNEAQ (reference sequence). This CDR3 has 16 amino acids. The junction had 10 bases not matched to a gene; V was cut back by 4 bases and J by 2 bases. The CDR3 sequence: CASSSTGQELQETQYF. For the CDR3, the DNA is TGTGCCAGCAGCTCCACCGGACAGGAGCTACAAGAGACCCAGTACTTC.

V and J are TRBV2 and TRBJ1-1; 9 bases align to TRBD1. The germline gives CDR1 SNHLY, CDR2 FYNNEI. The CDR3 sequence is 13 residues long. Germline trimming cut 3 bases from V and 12 bases from J; bases unmatched to any gene: 8. CDR3 sequence (DNA): TGTGCCAGCAGTGAGGGGGACAGGGATAAAACTTTCTTT. Protein: CASSEGDRDKTFF.

This clonotype has more than one count but fewer than ten. The chain recombines TRBV7-6 with TRBJ2-5; no clear D. Near its end, the DNA agrees better with TRBJ2-1, so the J call may be wrong. The CDR3 length is 18 residues. Germline CDR1 is SGHVS and CDR2 is FNYEAQ. The CDR3 loop reads CASSSPPTISTRYNEQFF. The CDR3, as DNA: TGTGCCAGCAGCTCACCTCCTACGATTAGTACGCGATACAATGAGCAGTTCTTC.

The chain combines TRBV20-1 with TRBJ2-2; 8 bases line up with TRBD1. V was clipped by 3 bases and J by 4 bases; unmatched bases: 4. This CDR3 is built from 14 residues. Germline V lookup: CDR1 DFQATT, CDR2 SNEGSKA (reference sequence). CDR3 amino acids: CSASQGAFTGELFF. The CDR3 DNA reads as TGCAGTGCTAGTCAGGGGGCTTTCACCGGGGAGCTGTTTTTT.